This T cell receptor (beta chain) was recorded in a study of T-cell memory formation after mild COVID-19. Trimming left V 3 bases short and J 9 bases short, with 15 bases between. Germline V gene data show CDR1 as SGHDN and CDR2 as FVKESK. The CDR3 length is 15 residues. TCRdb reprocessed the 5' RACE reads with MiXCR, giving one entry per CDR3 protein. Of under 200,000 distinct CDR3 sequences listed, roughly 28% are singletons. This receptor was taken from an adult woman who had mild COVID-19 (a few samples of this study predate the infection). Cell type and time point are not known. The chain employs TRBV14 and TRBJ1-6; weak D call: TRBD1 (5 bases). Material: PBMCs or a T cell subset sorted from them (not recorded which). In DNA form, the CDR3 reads TGTGCCAGCAGCCATCGGGACTATAGTATTTCACCCCTCCACTTT. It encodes CASSHRDYSISPLHF.